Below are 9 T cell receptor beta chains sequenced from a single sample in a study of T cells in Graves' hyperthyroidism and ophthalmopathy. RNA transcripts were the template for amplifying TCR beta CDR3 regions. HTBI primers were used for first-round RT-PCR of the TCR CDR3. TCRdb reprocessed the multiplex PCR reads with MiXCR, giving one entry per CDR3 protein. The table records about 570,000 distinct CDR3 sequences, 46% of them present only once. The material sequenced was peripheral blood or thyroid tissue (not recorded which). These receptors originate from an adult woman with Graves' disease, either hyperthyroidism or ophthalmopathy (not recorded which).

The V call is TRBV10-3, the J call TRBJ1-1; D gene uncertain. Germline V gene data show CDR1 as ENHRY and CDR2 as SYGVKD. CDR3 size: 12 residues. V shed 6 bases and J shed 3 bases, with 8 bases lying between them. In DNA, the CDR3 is TGTGCCATCAGGAGGTTCGACACTGAAGCTTTCTTT. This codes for CAIRRFDTEAFF.

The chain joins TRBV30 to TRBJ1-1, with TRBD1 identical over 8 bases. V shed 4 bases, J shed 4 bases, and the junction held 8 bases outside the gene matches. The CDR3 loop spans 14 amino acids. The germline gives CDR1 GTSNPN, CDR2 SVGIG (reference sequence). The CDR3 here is CAWNVRGTGTEAFF. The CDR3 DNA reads TGTGCCTGGAATGTACGCGGGACAGGCACTGAAGCTTTCTTT. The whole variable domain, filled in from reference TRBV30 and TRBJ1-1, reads SQTIHQWPATLVQPVGSPLSLECTVEGTSNPNLYWYRQAAGRGLQLLFYSVGIGQISSEVPQNLSASRPQDRQFILSSKKLLLSDSGFYLCAWNVRGTGTEAFFGQGTRLTVV.

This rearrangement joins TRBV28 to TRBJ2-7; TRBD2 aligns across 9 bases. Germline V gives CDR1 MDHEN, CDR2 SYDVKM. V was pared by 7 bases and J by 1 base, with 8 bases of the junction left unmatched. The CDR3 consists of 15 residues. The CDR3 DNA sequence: TGTGCCAGCACTCTCCGAACTAGCGGGTCCTACGAGCAGTACTTC. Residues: CASTLRTSGSYEQYF. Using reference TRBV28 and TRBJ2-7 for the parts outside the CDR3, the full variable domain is DVKVTQSSRYLVKRTGEKVFLECVQDMDHENMFWYRQDPGLGLRLIYFSYDVKMKEKGDIPEGYSVSREKKERFSLILESASTNQTSMYLCASTLRTSGSYEQYFGPGTRLTVT.

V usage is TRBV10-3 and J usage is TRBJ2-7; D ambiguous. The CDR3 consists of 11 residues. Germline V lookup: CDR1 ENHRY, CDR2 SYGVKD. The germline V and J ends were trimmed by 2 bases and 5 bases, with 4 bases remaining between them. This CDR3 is CAISERDEQYF. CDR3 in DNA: TGTGCCATCAGTGAGCGGGACGAGCAGTACTTC.

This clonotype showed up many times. Here the CDR3 reads CASSLGLPQNTGELFF. The CDR3 coding sequence is TGTGCCAGCAGCCTCGGACTGCCGCAGAACACCGGGGAGCTGTTTTTT. The V and J genes are TRBV9 and TRBJ2-2; D might be TRBD2 (5 bases). Trimming shortened V by 4 bases and J by 1 base, and 14 bases separated the two germline ends. The V gene's germline CDR1 is SGDLS and CDR2 YYNGEE. This CDR3 has 16 amino acids.

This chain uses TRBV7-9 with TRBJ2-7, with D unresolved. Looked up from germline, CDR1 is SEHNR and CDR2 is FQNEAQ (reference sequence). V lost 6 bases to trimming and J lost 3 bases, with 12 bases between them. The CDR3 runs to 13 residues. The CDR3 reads CASRPRLGYEQYF. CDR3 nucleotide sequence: TGTGCCAGCAGGCCTAGGCTCGGCTACGAGCAGTACTTC. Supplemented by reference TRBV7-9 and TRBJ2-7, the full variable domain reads DTGVSQNPRHKITKRGQNVTFRCDPISEHNRLYWYRQTLGQGPEFLTYFQNEAQLEKSRLLSDRFSAERPKGSFSTLEIQRTEQGDSAMYLCASRPRLGYEQYFGPGTRLTVT.

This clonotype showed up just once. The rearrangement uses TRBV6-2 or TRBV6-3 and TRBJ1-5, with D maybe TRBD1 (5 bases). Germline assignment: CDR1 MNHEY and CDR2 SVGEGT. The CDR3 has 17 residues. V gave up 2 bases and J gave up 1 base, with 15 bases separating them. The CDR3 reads CASSYQRIGASNQPQHF. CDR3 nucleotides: TGTGCCAGCAGTTACCAGAGGATAGGGGCGAGCAATCAGCCCCAGCATTTT.

CDR3 amino acids: CSASKGIGEKLFF. The CDR3 region has the DNA TGCAGTGCTAGTAAGGGGATCGGCGAAAAACTGTTTTTT. The gene calls are TRBV20-1 and TRBJ1-4; the D gene is possibly TRBD1 (5 bases). In germline, CDR1 is DFQATT, CDR2 SNEGSKA (reference sequence). Trimming pared 3 bases from V and 8 bases from J, leaving 13 bases between. The CDR3 is 13 amino acids.

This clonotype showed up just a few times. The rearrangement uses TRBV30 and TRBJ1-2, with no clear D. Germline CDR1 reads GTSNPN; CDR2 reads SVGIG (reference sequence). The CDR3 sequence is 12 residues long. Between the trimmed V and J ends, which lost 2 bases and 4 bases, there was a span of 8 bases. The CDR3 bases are TGTGCCTGGAGTTCGGGATTCTATGGCTACACCTTC. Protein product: CAWSSGFYGYTF. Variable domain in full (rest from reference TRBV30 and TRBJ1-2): SQTIHQWPATLVQPVGSPLSLECTVEGTSNPNLYWYRQAAGRGLQLLFYSVGIGQISSEVPQNLSASRPQDRQFILSSKKLLLSDSGFYLCAWSSGFYGYTFGSGTRLTVV.